Listed below are T cell receptor beta chains from one sample, sequenced in a study of T cells in Graves' hyperthyroidism and ophthalmopathy. One entry per CDR3 protein results from TCRdb running MiXCR on the multiplex PCR reads. The data hold roughly 420,000 distinct CDR3 sequences, with 15% to 19% observed a single time. Sequenced input: blood. All receptors derive from a young woman with Graves' hyperthyroidism. Both conserved end residues are part of each CDR3. A D gene is named only where the DNA matches it firmly. Size values are once, few and many counts, or a class for expanded clones, and some rows have none.

j_call d_call clone_size v_call cdr3_aa cdr3_nt
TRBJ2-7 TRBD2 many TRBV3-1 CASSQSGGPREQYF TGTGCCAGCAGCCAAAGCGGGGGGCCGAGGGAGCAGTACTTC
TRBJ1-2 NA many TRBV6-5 CASSYRDTRHGYTF TGTGCCAGCAGTTACCGGGACACCCGTCATGGCTACACCTTC
TRBJ2-5 NA many TRBV12-3/TRBV12-4 CASSLVSQETQYF TGTGCCAGCAGTTTAGTCTCACAAGAGACCCAGTACTTC
TRBJ2-3 NA NA TRBV9 CASSASTPTDTQYF TGTGCCAGCAGCGCCTCAACCCCCACAGATACGCAGTATTTT
TRBJ1-2 NA many TRBV5-5 CASSLPSGAGYGYTF TGTGCCAGCAGCTTGCCCTCAGGGGCGGGCTATGGCTACACCTTC
TRBJ2-1 NA NA TRBV20-1 CSAGPNGDEQFF TGCAGTGCTGGACCTAATGGAGATGAGCAGTTCTTC
TRBJ1-6 NA many TRBV15 CATSREVEAVNSPLHF TGTGCCACCAGCAGAGAAGTTGAGGCCGTTAATTCACCCCTCCACTTT
TRBJ2-7 NA many TRBV6-5 CASSYSWTTSYEQYF TGTGCCAGCAGTTACTCGTGGACTACTTCCTACGAGCAGTACTTC
TRBJ2-5 TRBD2 many TRBV12-3/TRBV12-4 CASSGRLAGGPRETQYF TGTGCCAGCAGTGGACGACTAGCGGGAGGGCCGAGAGAGACCCAGTACTTC
TRBJ1-5 NA NA TRBV20-1 CSAGGGFQPQHF TGCAGTGCGGGGGGGGGGTTTCAGCCCCAGCATTTT
TRBJ2-4 NA NA TRBV19 CASRGFSGEGGNIQYF TGTGCCAGTAGGGGATTTAGCGGAGAAGGGGGAAACATTCAGTACTTC
TRBJ2-4 NA NA TRBV7-8 CASSSTGPLAKNIQYF TGTGCCAGCAGCTCGACAGGACCTTTAGCCAAAAACATTCAGTACTTC
TRBJ1-2 NA many TRBV2 CASSEKGSLGSLRYGYTF TGTGCCAGCAGTGAAAAAGGATCACTAGGATCTCTGAGATATGGCTACACCTTC
TRBJ2-1 TRBD1 many TRBV5-8 CASSGRQGSLVNEQFF TGTGCCAGCAGCGGCCGACAGGGTTCCCTAGTAAATGAGCAGTTCTTC
TRBJ2-4 TRBD1 many TRBV2 CASRPTTGTKNIQYF TGTGCCAGCAGACCGACGACAGGGACCAAAAACATTCAGTACTTC
TRBJ1-4 NA many TRBV29-1 CSVKGMANEKLFF TGCAGCGTCAAAGGGATGGCTAATGAAAAACTGTTTTTT
TRBJ1-2 NA few TRBV28 CASSLRSRNYGYTF TGTGCCAGCAGCCTCCGGTCCCGGAACTATGGCTACACCTTC
TRBJ1-6 NA many TRBV12-3/TRBV12-4 CASGSRNSPLHF TGTGCCAGCGGTAGTCGGAATTCACCCCTCCACTTT
TRBJ1-1 TRBD1 many TRBV20-1 CSARLTGGFTEAFF TGCAGTGCTAGATTGACAGGGGGATTCACTGAAGCTTTCTTT
TRBJ2-1 TRBD2 NA TRBV30 CAWGGLAGARYNERFF TGTGCCTGGGGGGGGCTAGCGGGGGCTAGGTACAATGAGCGGTTCTTC
TRBJ2-1 NA many TRBV5-4 CASSLDLASSYNEQFF TGTGCCAGCAGCTTGGACCTCGCGAGCTCCTACAATGAGCAGTTCTTC
TRBJ2-3 TRBD2 NA TRBV6-2/TRBV6-3 CAISESISGGDTQYF TGTGCCATCAGTGAGTCGATTAGCGGGGGAGATACGCAGTATTTT